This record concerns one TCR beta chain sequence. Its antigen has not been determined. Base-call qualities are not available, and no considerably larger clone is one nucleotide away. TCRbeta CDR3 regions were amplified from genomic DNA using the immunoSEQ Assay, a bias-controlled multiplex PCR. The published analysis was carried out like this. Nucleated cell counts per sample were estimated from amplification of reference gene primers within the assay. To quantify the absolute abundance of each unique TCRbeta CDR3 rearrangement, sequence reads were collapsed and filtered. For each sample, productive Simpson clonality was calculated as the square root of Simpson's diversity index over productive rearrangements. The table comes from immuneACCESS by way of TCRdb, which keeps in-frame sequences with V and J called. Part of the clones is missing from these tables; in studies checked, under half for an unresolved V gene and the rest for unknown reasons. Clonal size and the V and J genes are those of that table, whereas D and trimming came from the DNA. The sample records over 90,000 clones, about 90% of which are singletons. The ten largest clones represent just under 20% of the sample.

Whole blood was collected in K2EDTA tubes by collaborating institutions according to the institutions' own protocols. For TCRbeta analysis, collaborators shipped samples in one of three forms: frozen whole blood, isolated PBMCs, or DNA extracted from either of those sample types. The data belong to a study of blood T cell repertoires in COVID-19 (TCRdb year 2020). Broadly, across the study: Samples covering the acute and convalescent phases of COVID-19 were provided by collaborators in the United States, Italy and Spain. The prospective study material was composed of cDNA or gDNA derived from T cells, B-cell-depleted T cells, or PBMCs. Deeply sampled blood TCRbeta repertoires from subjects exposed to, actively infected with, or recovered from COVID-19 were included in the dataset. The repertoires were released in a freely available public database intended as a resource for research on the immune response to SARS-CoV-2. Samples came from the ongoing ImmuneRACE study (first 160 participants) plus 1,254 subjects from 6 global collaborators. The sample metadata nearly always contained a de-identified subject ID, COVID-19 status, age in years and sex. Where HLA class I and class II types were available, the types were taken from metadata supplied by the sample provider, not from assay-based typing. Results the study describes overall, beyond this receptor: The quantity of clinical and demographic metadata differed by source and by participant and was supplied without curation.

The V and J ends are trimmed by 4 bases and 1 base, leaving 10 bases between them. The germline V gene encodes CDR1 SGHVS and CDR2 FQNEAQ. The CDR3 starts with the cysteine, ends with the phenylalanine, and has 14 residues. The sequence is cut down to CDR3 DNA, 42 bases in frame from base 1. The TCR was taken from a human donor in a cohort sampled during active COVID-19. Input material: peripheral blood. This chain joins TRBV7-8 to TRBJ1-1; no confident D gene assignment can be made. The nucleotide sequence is TGTGCCAGCAGCTGGTCCCAGGCGAACACTGAAGCTTTCTTT. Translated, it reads CASSWSQANTEAFF.